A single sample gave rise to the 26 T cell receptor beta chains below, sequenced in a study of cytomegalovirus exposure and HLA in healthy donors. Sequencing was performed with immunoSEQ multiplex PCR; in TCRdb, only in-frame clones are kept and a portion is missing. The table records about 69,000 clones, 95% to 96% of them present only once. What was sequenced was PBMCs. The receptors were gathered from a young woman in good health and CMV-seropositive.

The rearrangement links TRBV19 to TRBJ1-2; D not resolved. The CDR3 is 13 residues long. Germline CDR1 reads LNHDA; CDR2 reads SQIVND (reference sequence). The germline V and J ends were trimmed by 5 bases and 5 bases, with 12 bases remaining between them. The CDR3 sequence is CASSLSTVYGYTF. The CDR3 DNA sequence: TGTGCCAGTAGTCTATCAACAGTGTATGGCTACACCTTC.

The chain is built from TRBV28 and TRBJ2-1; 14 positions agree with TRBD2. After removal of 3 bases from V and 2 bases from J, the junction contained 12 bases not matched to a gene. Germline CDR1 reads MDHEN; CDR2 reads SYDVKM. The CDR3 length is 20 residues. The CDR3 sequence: CASSFSTSGRAGGAYNEQFF. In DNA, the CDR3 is TGTGCCAGCAGTTTTTCGACTAGCGGGAGGGCCGGGGGGGCCTACAATGAGCAGTTCTTC.

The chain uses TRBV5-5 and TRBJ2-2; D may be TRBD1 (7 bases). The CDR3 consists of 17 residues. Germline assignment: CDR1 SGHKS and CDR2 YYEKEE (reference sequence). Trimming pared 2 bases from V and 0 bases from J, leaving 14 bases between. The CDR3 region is CASSFGQAGTNTGELFF. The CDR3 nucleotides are TGTGCCAGCAGCTTTGGACAGGCGGGAACGAACACCGGGGAGCTGTTTTTT.

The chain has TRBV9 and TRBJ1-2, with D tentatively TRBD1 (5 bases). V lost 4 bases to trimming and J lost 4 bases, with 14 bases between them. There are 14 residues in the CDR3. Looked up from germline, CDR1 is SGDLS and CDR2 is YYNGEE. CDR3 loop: CASSPQDSTYGYTF. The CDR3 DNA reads TGTGCCAGCAGCCCACAGGATTCAACCTATGGCTACACCTTC. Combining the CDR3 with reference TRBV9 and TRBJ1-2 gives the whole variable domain DSGVTQTPKHLITATGQRVTLRCSPRSGDLSVYWYQQSLDQGLQFLIQYYNGEERAKGNILERFSAQQFPDLHSELNLSSLELGDSALYFCASSPQDSTYGYTFGSGTRLTVV.

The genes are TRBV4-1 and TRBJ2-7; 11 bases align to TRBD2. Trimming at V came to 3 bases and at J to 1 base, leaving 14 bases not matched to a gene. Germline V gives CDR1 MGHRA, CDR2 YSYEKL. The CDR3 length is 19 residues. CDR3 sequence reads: CASSHVPGLADHSSYEQYF. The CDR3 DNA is TGCGCCAGCAGCCACGTACCGGGACTAGCGGACCACTCTTCCTACGAGCAGTACTTC.

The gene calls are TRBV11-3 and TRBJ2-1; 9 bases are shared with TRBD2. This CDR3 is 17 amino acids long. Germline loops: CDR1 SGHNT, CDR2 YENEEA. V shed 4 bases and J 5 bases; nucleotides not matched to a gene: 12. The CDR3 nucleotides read TGTGCCAGCAGCTCAGATCCACTTAGCGGGAGAGACAATGAGCAGTTCTTC. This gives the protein CASSSDPLSGRDNEQFF.

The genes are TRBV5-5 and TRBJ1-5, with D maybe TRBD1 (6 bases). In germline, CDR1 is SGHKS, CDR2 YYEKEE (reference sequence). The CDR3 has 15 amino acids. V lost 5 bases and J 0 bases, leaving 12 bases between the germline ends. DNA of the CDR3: TGTGCCAGCAGTCACACAGGGAATAGCAATCAGCCCCAGCATTTT. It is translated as CASSHTGNSNQPQHF.

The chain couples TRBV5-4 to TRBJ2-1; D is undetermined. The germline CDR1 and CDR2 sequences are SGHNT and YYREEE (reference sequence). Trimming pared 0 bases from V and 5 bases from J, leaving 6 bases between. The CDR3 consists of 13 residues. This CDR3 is CASSLAKNNEQFF. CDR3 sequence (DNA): TGTGCCAGCAGCTTGGCCAAAAACAATGAGCAGTTCTTC.

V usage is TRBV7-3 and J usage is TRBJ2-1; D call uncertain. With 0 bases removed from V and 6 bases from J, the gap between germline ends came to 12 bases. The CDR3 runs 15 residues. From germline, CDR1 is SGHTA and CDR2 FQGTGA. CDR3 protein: CASSLTPEAINEQFF. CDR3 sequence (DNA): TGTGCCAGCAGCTTAACCCCTGAGGCAATCAATGAGCAGTTCTTC.

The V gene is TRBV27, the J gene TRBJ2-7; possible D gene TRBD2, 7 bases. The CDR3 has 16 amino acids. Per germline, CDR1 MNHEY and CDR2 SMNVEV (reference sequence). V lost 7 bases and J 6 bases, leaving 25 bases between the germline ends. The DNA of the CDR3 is TGTGCCAGCACCCCCCTGGGGGGGGCTCTGCGGTCCGAGCAGTACTTC. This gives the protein CASTPLGGALRSEQYF.

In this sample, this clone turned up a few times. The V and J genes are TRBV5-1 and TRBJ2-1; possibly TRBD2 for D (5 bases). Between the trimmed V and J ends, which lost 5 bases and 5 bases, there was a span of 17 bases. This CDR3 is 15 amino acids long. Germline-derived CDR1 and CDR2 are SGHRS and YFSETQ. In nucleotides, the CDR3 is TGCGCCAGCAGTCCGGGCCATAGCGACAACAATGAGCAGTTCTTC. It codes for CASSPGHSDNNEQFF.

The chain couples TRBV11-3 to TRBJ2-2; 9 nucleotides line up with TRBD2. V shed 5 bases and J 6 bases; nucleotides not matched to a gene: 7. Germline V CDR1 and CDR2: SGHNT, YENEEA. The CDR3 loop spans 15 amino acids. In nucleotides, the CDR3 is TGTGCCAGCAGCCTAGCGCTAGCGGGATCCGGGGAGCTGTTTTTT. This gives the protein CASSLALAGSGELFF.

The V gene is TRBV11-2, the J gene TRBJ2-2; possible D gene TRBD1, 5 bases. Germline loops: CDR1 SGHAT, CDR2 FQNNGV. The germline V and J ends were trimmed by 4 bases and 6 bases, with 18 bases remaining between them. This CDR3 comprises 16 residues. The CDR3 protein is CASSSRERGTAGELFF. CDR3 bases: TGTGCCAGCAGCTCCAGGGAAAGGGGCACAGCCGGGGAGCTGTTTTTT.

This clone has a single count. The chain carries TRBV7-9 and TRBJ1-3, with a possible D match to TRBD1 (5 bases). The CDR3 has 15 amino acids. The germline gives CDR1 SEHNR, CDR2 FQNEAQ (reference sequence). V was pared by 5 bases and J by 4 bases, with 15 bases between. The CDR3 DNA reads TGTGCCAGCAGCCCTGAGGCAGGGTTGGGAAACACCATATATTTT. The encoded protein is CASSPEAGLGNTIYF.

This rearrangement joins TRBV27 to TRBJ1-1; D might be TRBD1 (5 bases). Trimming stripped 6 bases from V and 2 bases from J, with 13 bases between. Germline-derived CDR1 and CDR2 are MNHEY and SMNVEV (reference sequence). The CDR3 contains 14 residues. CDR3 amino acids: CASRFQGINTEAFF. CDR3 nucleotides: TGTGCCAGCAGGTTCCAGGGTATTAACACTGAAGCTTTCTTT.

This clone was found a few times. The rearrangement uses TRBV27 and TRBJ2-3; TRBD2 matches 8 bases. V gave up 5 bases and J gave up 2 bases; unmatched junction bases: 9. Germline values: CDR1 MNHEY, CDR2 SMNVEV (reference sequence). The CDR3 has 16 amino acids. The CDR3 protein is CASSPLASGHTDTQYF. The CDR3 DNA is TGTGCCAGCAGTCCCCTGGCTAGCGGGCACACAGATACGCAGTATTTT.

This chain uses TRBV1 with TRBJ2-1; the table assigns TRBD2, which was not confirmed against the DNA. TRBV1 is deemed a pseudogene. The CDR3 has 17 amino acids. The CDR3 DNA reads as TGCACCAGCAGCCAAGTCGTGAACGGGAGGGCCCAAAATGAGCAGTTCTTC. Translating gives CTSSQVVNGRAQNEQFF.

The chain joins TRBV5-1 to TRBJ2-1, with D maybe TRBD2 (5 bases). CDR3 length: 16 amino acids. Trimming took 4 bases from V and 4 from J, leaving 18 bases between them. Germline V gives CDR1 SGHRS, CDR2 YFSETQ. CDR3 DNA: TGCGCCAGCAGCACGGAACTAGGCCTACATTACAATGAGCAGTTCTTC. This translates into CASSTELGLHYNEQFF.

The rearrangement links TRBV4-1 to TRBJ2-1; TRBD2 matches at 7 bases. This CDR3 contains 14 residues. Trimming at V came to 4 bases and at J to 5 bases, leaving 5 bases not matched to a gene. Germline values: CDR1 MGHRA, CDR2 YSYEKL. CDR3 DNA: TGCGCCAGCAGCCGGGGCGGGAGAGACAATGAGCAGTTCTTC. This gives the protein CASSRGGRDNEQFF.

This CDR3 reads CASSNRLAGYKNIQYF. The DNA for the CDR3 is TGTGCCAGCAGCAATCGACTAGCGGGATACAAAAACATTCAGTACTTC. V and J are TRBV5-8 and TRBJ2-4; 11 bases match TRBD2. From germline, CDR1 is SGHTS and CDR2 YDEGEE. The CDR3 sequence is 16 residues long. V lost 4 bases to trimming and J lost 3 bases; unmatched junction nucleotides: 6.

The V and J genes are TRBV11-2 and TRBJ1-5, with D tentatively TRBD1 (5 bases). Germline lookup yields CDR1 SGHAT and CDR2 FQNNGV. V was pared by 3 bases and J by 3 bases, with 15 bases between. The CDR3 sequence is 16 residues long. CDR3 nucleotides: TGTGCCAGCAGCTTTGGGCCCGGACACAACAATCAGCCCCAGCATTTT. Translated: CASSFGPGHNNQPQHF.

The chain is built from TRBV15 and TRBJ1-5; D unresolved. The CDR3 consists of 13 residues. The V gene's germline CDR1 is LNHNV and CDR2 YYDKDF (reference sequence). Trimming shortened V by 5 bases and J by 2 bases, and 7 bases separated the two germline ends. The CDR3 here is CATSVPGNQPQHF. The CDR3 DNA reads TGTGCCACCAGCGTCCCTGGCAATCAGCCCCAGCATTTT. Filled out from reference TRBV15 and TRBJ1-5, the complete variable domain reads DAMVIQNPRYQVTQFGKPVTLSCSQTLNHNVMYWYQQKSSQAPKLLFHYYDKDFNNEADTPDNFQSRRPNTSFCFLDIRSPGLGDTAMYLCATSVPGNQPQHFGDGTRLSIL.

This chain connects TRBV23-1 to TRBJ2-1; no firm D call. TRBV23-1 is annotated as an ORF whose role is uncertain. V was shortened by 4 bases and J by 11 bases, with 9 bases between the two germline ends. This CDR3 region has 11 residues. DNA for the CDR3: TGCGCCAGCAGTCCCCACAAGAAGCAGTTCTTC. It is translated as CASSPHKKQFF.

The CDR3, as DNA: TGTGCCAGCAGCTTAGACGGGAGGCGGACAGATACGCAGTATTTT. It codes for CASSLDGRRTDTQYF. The chain is built from TRBV7-9 and TRBJ2-3; 7 bases map to TRBD2. Germline CDR1 SEHNR, CDR2 FQNEAQ (reference sequence). The V gene end was trimmed by 1 base and the J gene end by 3 bases; junction bases not matched to a gene: 4. The CDR3 runs to 15 residues.

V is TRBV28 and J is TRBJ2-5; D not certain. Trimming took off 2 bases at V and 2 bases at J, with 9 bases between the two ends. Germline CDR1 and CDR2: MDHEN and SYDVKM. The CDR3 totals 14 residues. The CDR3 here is CASSLPPGQETQYF. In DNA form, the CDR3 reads TGTGCCAGCAGTTTACCCCCGGGTCAAGAGACCCAGTACTTC.

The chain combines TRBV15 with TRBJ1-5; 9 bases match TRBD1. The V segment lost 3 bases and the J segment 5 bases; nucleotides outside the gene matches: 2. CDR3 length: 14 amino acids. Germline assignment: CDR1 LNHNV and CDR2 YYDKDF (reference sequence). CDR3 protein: CATSRTGGYQPQHF. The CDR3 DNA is TGTGCCACCAGCAGGACAGGGGGGTATCAGCCCCAGCATTTT. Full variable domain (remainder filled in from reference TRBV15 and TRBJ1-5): DAMVIQNPRYQVTQFGKPVTLSCSQTLNHNVMYWYQQKSSQAPKLLFHYYDKDFNNEADTPDNFQSRRPNTSFCFLDIRSPGLGDTAMYLCATSRTGGYQPQHFGDGTRLSIL.